Following are 27 T cell receptor beta chains from one sample sequenced in a study of control samples from healthy donors and cancer patients. Here immunoSEQ multiplex PCR was the method, and the copy in TCRdb shows in-frame clones only, minus some. Counted here are some 150,000 clones, 75% to 90% occurring once; the ten biggest clones make up over 4.5%. Sample: blood. The receptors were gathered from a man in his thirties or forties in good health.

The gene calls are TRBV4-1 and TRBJ1-1, with a weak D call TRBD1 (6 bases). With 1 base removed from V and 1 base from J, the gap between germline ends came to 10 bases. CDR3 length: 15 residues. Germline-derived CDR1 and CDR2 are MGHRA and YSYEKL. The CDR3 DNA reads as TGCGCCAGCAGCCAAGCTGGGGGGCCGAACACTGAAGCTTTCTTT. It translates to CASSQAGGPNTEAFF.

CDR3 residues: CASSEGSSYNEQFF. The CDR3 bases are TGTGCCAGCTCTGAGGGGAGCTCCTACAATGAGCAGTTCTTC. The chain couples TRBV19 to TRBJ2-1; D assignment may be TRBD1 or TRBD2 (5 bases each). The CDR3 spans 14 residues. Per germline, CDR1 LNHDA and CDR2 SQIVND (reference sequence). Deletions cut 9 bases from V and 0 bases from J, with 12 bases between.

V and J are TRBV11-2 and TRBJ2-5; 11 bases agree with TRBD2. The CDR3 runs to 16 residues. CDR1 is SGHAT, CDR2 FQNNGV, per germline. V lost 6 bases and J lost 2; bases outside the gene matches: 8. CDR3 sequence reads: CASRRPGLAEQETQYF. CDR3 in DNA: TGTGCCAGCAGGCGGCCGGGACTAGCGGAGCAAGAGACCCAGTACTTC. The full variable domain, its missing parts supplied by reference TRBV11-2 and TRBJ2-5, is EAGVAQSPRYKIIEKRQSVAFWCNPISGHATLYWYQQILGQGPKLLIQFQNNGVVDDSQLPKDRFSAERLKGVDSTLKIQPAKLEDSAVYLCASRRPGLAEQETQYFGPGTRLLVL.

To note about this clone: Within the sample, other DNA sequences also encode this same CDR3. The genes are TRBV2 and TRBJ2-3; no reliable D call. Between the trimmed V and J ends, which lost 4 bases and 2 bases, there was a span of 1 base. The CDR3 covers 11 residues. In germline, CDR1 is SNHLY, CDR2 FYNNEI. CDR3 nucleotides: TGTGCCAGCAGTGTCACAGATACGCAGTATTTT. Amino acids: CASSVTDTQYF.

The chain employs TRBV10-3 and TRBJ2-7; the D is unclear. Germline CDR1 ENHRY, CDR2 SYGVKD. The CDR3 loop spans 12 amino acids. Trimming took off 0 bases at V and 6 bases at J, with 6 bases between the two ends. CDR3 DNA: TGTGCCATCAGTGAGTCAAGGGTCGAGCAGTACTTC. Its translation is CAISESRVEQYF.

The chain combines TRBV25-1 with TRBJ1-4; tentative D call: TRBD1 (5 bases). This CDR3 has 15 residues. Germline lookup yields CDR1 MGHDK and CDR2 SYGVNS. V was pared by 4 bases and J by 8 bases, with 17 bases between. CDR3 sequence: CASSAQGLYGEKLFF. The CDR3 DNA sequence: TGTGCCAGCAGTGCGCAGGGTCTATACGGCGAAAAACTGTTTTTT.

CDR3 residues: CASRRTLGGTYNEQFF. CDR3 nucleotide sequence: TGTGCCAGCAGAAGAACACTAGGTGGAACCTACAATGAGCAGTTCTTC. V is TRBV3-1 (or the pseudogene TRBV3-2) and J is TRBJ2-1, with D perhaps TRBD2 (5 bases). V lost 6 bases and J 2 bases, leaving 17 bases between the germline ends. The germline V gene encodes CDR1 LGHDT and CDR2 YNNKEL (reference sequence). CDR3 length: 16 residues.

The chain is built from TRBV7-2 and TRBJ2-1, with a tentative D call TRBD2 (5 bases). The V end was cut by 0 bases, the J end by 3 bases, with 9 bases between. The germline V gene encodes CDR1 SGHTA and CDR2 FQGNSA. The CDR3 length is 15 residues. CDR3 DNA sequence: TGTGCCAGCAGCTTAGCCCAAGCGGTCTACAATGAGCAGTTCTTC. Translation: CASSLAQAVYNEQFF.

In its sample, this clone was seen once. The chain couples TRBV24-1 to TRBJ1-2; D might be TRBD1 (5 bases). Trimming stripped 2 bases from V and 0 bases from J, with 9 bases between. The CDR3 has 15 amino acids. CDR1 and CDR2 (germline): KGHDR, SFDVKD. Written as DNA, the CDR3 is TGTGCCACCAGTGATTCAGGGAGAGCTAACTATGGCTACACCTTC. As protein: CATSDSGRANYGYTF.

The V and J genes are TRBV4-1 and TRBJ2-5; 8 nucleotides line up with TRBD2. Germline V gene lookup returns CDR1 MGHRA and CDR2 YSYEKL. This CDR3 region has 15 residues. V was clipped by 4 bases and J by 7 bases; unmatched bases: 11. The CDR3 reads CASSPLAGNYATQYF. The DNA of the CDR3 is TGCGCCAGCAGCCCCTTAGCGGGAAACTACGCGACCCAGTACTTC.

The V gene is TRBV29-1, the J gene TRBJ2-3; the D gene is possibly TRBD1 (6 bases). V lost 8 bases to trimming and J lost 4 bases, with 25 bases between them. CDR3 size: 16 residues. The germline CDR1 and CDR2 sequences are SQVTM and ANQGSEA. DNA of the CDR3: TGCAGCCCTCGCCCCCCGTTTGGGGGCGCCTCAGATACGCAGTATTTT. This gives the protein CSPRPPFGGASDTQYF.

This rearrangement joins TRBV4-2 to TRBJ2-2, with a tentative D call TRBD1 (6 bases). V was trimmed by 4 bases and J by 2 bases, leaving 17 bases between them. Germline loops: CDR1 LGHNA, CDR2 YNFKEQ. The CDR3 runs to 17 residues. Here the CDR3 DNA reads TGTGCCAGCAGCCCTTCGGGGCAGGGGATTAACACCGGGGAGCTGTTTTTT. As protein: CASSPSGQGINTGELFF.

The J gene is TRBJ1-1, the V gene TRBV25-1; maybe TRBD1 (6 bases). V shed 5 bases and J shed 3 bases, with 16 bases lying between them. Germline CDR1 reads MGHDK; CDR2 reads SYGVNS. CDR3 size: 15 residues. As DNA, the CDR3 is TGTGCCAGCAGTCCTTCGGGGGCCGCTTACACTGAAGCTTTCTTT. Translated, it gives CASSPSGAAYTEAFF.

The V gene is TRBV9, the J gene TRBJ2-7, with unresolved D. CDR3 length equals 14 residues. The germline V gene has CDR1 SGDLS and CDR2 YYNGEE. The V end lost 2 bases, the J end lost 2 bases, and 11 bases lay between the germline ends. In nucleotides, the CDR3 is TGTGCCAGCAGCGTGTCTCTTGAGGCCTACGAGCAGTACTTC. This codes for CASSVSLEAYEQYF.

The chain employs TRBV27 and TRBJ2-1, with TRBD1 matching over 11 bases. The CDR3 spans 15 residues. With 5 bases clipped from V and 4 bases from J, the junction kept 4 bases outside the gene matches. CDR1 is MNHEY and CDR2 is SMNVEV in the germline V gene (reference sequence). CDR3 residues: CASSAGTGGYNEQFF. CDR3 bases: TGTGCCAGCAGTGCCGGGACAGGGGGTTACAATGAGCAGTTCTTC.

This chain connects TRBV18 to TRBJ2-7; D not resolved. CDR3 length: 16 amino acids. Per the germline V gene, CDR1 is KGHSH and CDR2 is LQKENI. V lost 6 bases and J lost 4, with 22 bases in between. The CDR3 DNA reads TGTGCCAGCTCCCCGGCGACCGACGTAATGTTGTACGAGCAGTACTTC. Encoded protein: CASSPATDVMLYEQYF.

The V call is TRBV5-6, the J call TRBJ1-6; D remains unclear. From germline, CDR1 is SGHDT and CDR2 YYEEEE. The CDR3 totals 16 residues. Trimming left V 4 bases short and J 2 bases short, with 13 bases between. The CDR3 bases are TGTGCCAGCAGCCCACCGGCGGGGACCTATAATTCACCCCTCCACTTT. The encoded protein is CASSPPAGTYNSPLHF.

CDR3 in DNA: TGCGCCAGCAGCCAAGAGACCGGGACTCCAACCTACGAGCAGTACTTC. It yields the protein CASSQETGTPTYEQYF. This chain uses TRBV4-3 with TRBJ2-7, with D possibly TRBD2 on 6 matching bases. Germline CDR1 and CDR2: LGHNA and YSLEER. This CDR3 is 16 amino acids long. Trimming left V 0 bases short and J 2 bases short, with 14 bases between.

This chain connects TRBV7-3 to TRBJ2-3, with 7 bases aligning to TRBD2. The V and J ends lost 5 bases and 6 bases, in that order; junction bases with no gene match: 8. Germline CDR1 and CDR2: SGHTA and FQGTGA. The CDR3 consists of 14 residues. The CDR3 DNA reads as TGTGCCAGCAGCGAGAGCGGGGTGGAGGATACGCAGTATTTT. Translating gives CASSESGVEDTQYF.

The V gene is TRBV14, the J gene TRBJ2-2; D is ambiguous. The V end was cut by 4 bases, the J end by 0 bases, with 15 bases between. There are 17 residues in the CDR3. CDR1 is SGHDN and CDR2 is FVKESK in the germline V gene. As DNA, the CDR3 is TGTGCCAGCAGCCTCCTGATCAGAGAAACGAACACCGGGGAGCTGTTTTTT. Protein: CASSLLIRETNTGELFF.

The chain has TRBV30 and TRBJ2-7, with D unclear. The ends were cut back, 1 base at V and 4 bases at J, with 5 bases in the middle. Germline CDR1 is GTSNPN and CDR2 is SVGIG (reference sequence). The CDR3 sequence is 11 residues long. CDR3 bases: TGTGCCTGGAGTGACCCGTACGAGCAGTACTTC. It yields the protein CAWSDPYEQYF.

This chain links TRBV24-1 with TRBJ1-2; no clear D gene. V lost 0 bases and J 2 bases, leaving 6 bases between the germline ends. Looked up from germline, CDR1 is KGHDR and CDR2 is SFDVKD. The CDR3 consists of 14 residues. Here the CDR3 DNA reads TGTGCCACCAGTGATTTGTCCCAAAACTATGGCTACACCTTC. Translation gives CATSDLSQNYGYTF.

This chain joins TRBV5-1 and TRBJ2-2; D gene unclear. Germline assignment: CDR1 SGHRS and CDR2 YFSETQ. This CDR3 comprises 14 residues. The ends were cut back, 0 bases at V and 7 bases at J, with 10 bases in the middle. The CDR3 DNA reads as TGCGCCAGCAGCTTGGGGACCGTTTACGGGGAGCTGTTTTTT. This codes for CASSLGTVYGELFF.

The genes are TRBV13 and TRBJ1-4; no definite D call. V was cut by 4 bases and J by 2 bases, with 8 bases left in between. Looked up from germline, CDR1 is PRHDT and CDR2 is FYEKMQ (reference sequence). The CDR3 loop spans 14 amino acids. The CDR3 DNA sequence: TGTGCCAGCAGCTCGGAGGCCACTAATGAAAAACTGTTTTTT. It codes for CASSSEATNEKLFF.

The J gene is TRBJ2-6, the V gene TRBV6-2 or TRBV6-3, with D uncertain. V lost 3 bases to trimming and J lost 2 bases, with 11 bases between them. Germline CDR1 is MNHEY and CDR2 is SVGEGT. The CDR3 is made up of 16 amino acids. In nucleotides, the CDR3 is TGTGCCAGCAGTTATTTCCCTCTGGCTGGGGCCAACGTCCTGACTTTC. Translation gives CASSYFPLAGANVLTF.

V is TRBV11-2 and J is TRBJ1-2, with D uncertain. Trimming stripped 1 base from V and 0 bases from J, with 9 bases between. The CDR3 extends over 15 amino acids. Germline loops: CDR1 SGHAT, CDR2 FQNNGV. CDR3 nucleotide sequence: TGTGCCAGCAGCTTAGTGCAGGCAGCTAACTATGGCTACACCTTC. Its translation is CASSLVQAANYGYTF.

This clone was counted a single time. The chain employs TRBV18 and TRBJ1-5, with no clear D. This CDR3 region has 16 residues. Germline lookup yields CDR1 KGHSH and CDR2 LQKENI. Between the trimmed V and J ends, which lost 0 bases and 5 bases, there was a span of 14 bases. Here the CDR3 DNA reads TGTGCCAGCTCACCACCAGTGACATTGACGCATCAGCCCCAGCATTTT. This translates into CASSPPVTLTHQPQHF.